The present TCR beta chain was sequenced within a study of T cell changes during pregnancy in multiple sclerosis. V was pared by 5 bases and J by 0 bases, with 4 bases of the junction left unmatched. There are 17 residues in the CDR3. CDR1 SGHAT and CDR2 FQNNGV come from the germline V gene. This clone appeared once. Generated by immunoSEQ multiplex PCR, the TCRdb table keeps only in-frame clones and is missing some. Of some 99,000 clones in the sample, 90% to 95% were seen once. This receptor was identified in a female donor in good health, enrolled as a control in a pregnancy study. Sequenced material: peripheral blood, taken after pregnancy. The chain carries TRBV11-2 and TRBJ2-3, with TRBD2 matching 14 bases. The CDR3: CASSPRLAGGSTDTQYF. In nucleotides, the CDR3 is TGTGCCAGCAGCCCTCGACTAGCGGGAGGGAGCACAGATACGCAGTATTTT.